This passage covers 23 T cell receptor beta chains from one sample sequenced in a study of T cell clonotyping in hematopoietic cell transplantation. Method: immunoSEQ multiplex PCR; TCRdb's copy keeps in-frame clones and lacks some. The table lists under 5,500 clones, approximately 26% of them singletons. The input for sequencing was peripheral blood mononuclear cells, taken 180 days after allogeneic stem cell transplant. The receptors were sampled from a male patient between 40 and 50 years old who had an allogeneic stem cell transplant from an unrelated donor, so the T cells may come from the graft donor. Some clones in this sample may be carry-over from other donors' samples.

This clone was seen just once. V usage is TRBV30 and J usage is TRBJ2-5, with 7 bases identical to TRBD2. CDR1 GTSNPN and CDR2 SVGIG come from the germline V gene (reference sequence). Trimming at V came to 3 bases and at J to 5 bases, leaving 9 bases not matched to a gene. CDR3 length equals 14 residues. DNA of the CDR3: TGTGCCTGGAGGCCGGGAGGACGGATCGAGACCCAGTACTTC. Its protein is CAWRPGGRIETQYF.

This clone has just a few counts. This chain's CDR3 is CASSQDRRTGGFYEQYF. The DNA of the CDR3 is TGCGCCAGCAGCCAGGACCGAAGGACAGGGGGATTCTACGAGCAGTACTTC. The rearrangement joins TRBV4-3 to TRBJ2-7; 10 bases fit TRBD1. This CDR3 comprises 17 residues. CDR1 is LGHNA, CDR2 YSLEER, per germline. The V segment lost 3 bases and the J segment 3 bases; nucleotides outside the gene matches: 11.

The V and J genes are TRBV29-1 and TRBJ2-7, with 9 nucleotides matching TRBD1. There are 13 residues in the CDR3. The germline V gene encodes CDR1 SQVTM and CDR2 ANQGSEA. J was trimmed by 3 bases and V by 6 bases; bases with no gene match: 6. The CDR3 protein is CSVQPGQGYEQYF. The CDR3 coding sequence is TGCAGCGTCCAACCGGGACAGGGCTACGAGCAGTACTTC.

This clone appeared a few times. V and J are TRBV4-3 and TRBJ1-3; D call uncertain. Germline-derived CDR1 and CDR2 are LGHNA and YSLEER. Trimming took off 0 bases at V and 0 bases at J, with 6 bases between the two ends. The CDR3 spans 15 residues. The CDR3 here is CASSQDEGSGNTIYF. In DNA form, the CDR3 reads TGCGCCAGCAGCCAAGATGAGGGCTCTGGAAACACCATATATTTT.

V gene TRBV30 combines with J gene TRBJ2-1; a weak D match, TRBD2 (6 bases). CDR1 is GTSNPN and CDR2 is SVGIG in the germline V gene (reference sequence). The CDR3 spans 15 residues. The V gene lost 2 bases and the J gene lost 3 bases, with 14 bases spanning the gap. The DNA of the CDR3 is TGTGCCTGGAGTCCGGGTAGCGGTGACTACAATGAGCAGTTCTTC. Its protein is CAWSPGSGDYNEQFF.

The chain combines TRBV12-5 with TRBJ1-1; D remains ambiguous. Trimming left V 6 bases short and J 5 bases short, with 7 bases between. The germline CDR1 and CDR2 sequences are LGHNT and FRNRAP. The CDR3 consists of 11 residues. This chain's CDR3 is CASGRETEAFF. The CDR3 DNA is TGTGCTAGTGGGAGGGAGACTGAAGCTTTCTTT.

This chain links TRBV7-2 with TRBJ1-3; D is perhaps TRBD1 (6 bases). CDR3 size: 15 residues. Germline loops: CDR1 SGHTA, CDR2 FQGNSA. Trimming took 5 bases from V and 0 from J, leaving 11 bases between them. The CDR3 region has the DNA TGTGCCAGCAGCCGACAGGCCAGCTCTGGAAACACCATATATTTT. It is translated as CASSRQASSGNTIYF.

The CDR3 nucleotides are TGTGCCAGCAGTTTATCTGGGGGGGGAAGAAACGAGCAGTACTTC. This gives the protein CASSLSGGGRNEQYF. The gene calls are TRBV27 and TRBJ2-7, with TRBD2 identical over 7 bases. Trimming at V came to 0 bases and at J to 5 bases, leaving 7 bases not matched to a gene. CDR3 length: 15 amino acids. Looked up from germline, CDR1 is MNHEY and CDR2 is SMNVEV (reference sequence).

To note about this clone: Mismatch with germline at one junction end may stem from a read error. The rearrangement links TRBV29-1 to TRBJ1-2, with D unresolved. The CDR3 is made up of 10 amino acids. The V gene's germline CDR1 is SQVTM and CDR2 ANQGSEA. CDR3 residues: CSVEGWGYTF. Here the CDR3 DNA reads TGCAGCGTCGAAGGCTGGGGCTACACCTTC.

J is TRBJ1-6 and V is TRBV6-5; D not certain. Germline V lookup: CDR1 MNHEY, CDR2 SVGAGI. V lost 6 bases and J 7 bases, leaving 16 bases between the germline ends. CDR3 size: 15 residues. The CDR3 loop is CASRFNTRYNSPLHF. The CDR3 DNA is TGTGCCAGCAGATTTAACACGAGGTACAATTCACCCCTCCACTTT.

This clone was counted only a few times. J is TRBJ2-7 and V is TRBV6-5; TRBD1 might be the D (6 bases). Germline-derived CDR1 and CDR2 are MNHEY and SVGAGI. V lost 4 bases and J 6 bases, leaving 16 bases between the germline ends. The CDR3 length is 14 residues. CDR3 coding DNA: TGTGCCAGCAGTTTCGGCAACAGGGACGGCGAGCAGTACTTC. Its translation is CASSFGNRDGEQYF.

This chain connects TRBV30 to TRBJ1-6; D not resolved. CDR3 length: 13 amino acids. Deletions cut 3 bases from V and 2 bases from J, with 5 bases between. Germline assignment: CDR1 GTSNPN and CDR2 SVGIG (reference sequence). The CDR3 is CAWRDTYNSPLHF. The CDR3 nucleotides are TGTGCCTGGAGGGATACCTATAATTCACCCCTCCACTTT.

V usage is TRBV30 and J usage is TRBJ2-7; the D gene could be TRBD1 or TRBD2 (6 bases each). Trimming stripped 0 bases from V and 4 bases from J, with 10 bases between. There are 13 residues in the CDR3. Germline CDR1 GTSNPN, CDR2 SVGIG (reference sequence). DNA for the CDR3: TGTGCCTGGAGTGTAGGGGGGATTTACGAGCAGTACTTC. It codes for CAWSVGGIYEQYF.

This chain links TRBV7-9 with TRBJ2-7, with D unclear. Per the germline V gene, CDR1 is SEHNR and CDR2 is FQNEAQ (reference sequence). Deletions cut 1 base from V and 6 bases from J, with 7 bases between. The CDR3 sequence is 12 residues long. Here the CDR3 DNA reads TGTGCCAGCAGCTTAGTTGGGGTCGAGCAGTACTTC. Amino acids: CASSLVGVEQYF.

The rearrangement uses TRBV30 and TRBJ1-6, with D hard to call. This CDR3 is 12 amino acids long. From germline, CDR1 is GTSNPN and CDR2 SVGIG (reference sequence). Trimming pared 7 bases from V and 10 bases from J, leaving 14 bases between. For the CDR3, the DNA is TGTGCCTTGACTGGGATCCGGTCACCCCTCCACTTT. Protein: CALTGIRSPLHF.

The chain employs TRBV30 and TRBJ2-5; TRBD2 is a possible D gene (5 bases). The CDR3 is 14 residues long. The V end was cut by 2 bases, the J end by 5 bases, with 15 bases between. The germline V gene has CDR1 GTSNPN and CDR2 SVGIG (reference sequence). The CDR3 DNA reads TGTGCCTGGAGTAGGTCCCCCCGAGGGGAGACCCAGTACTTC. It codes for CAWSRSPRGETQYF.

The V and J genes are TRBV6-5 and TRBJ2-2; D is ambiguous. The V gene lost 2 bases and the J gene lost 7 bases, with 8 bases spanning the gap. The CDR3 runs to 13 residues. Germline values: CDR1 MNHEY, CDR2 SVGAGI. CDR3 amino acids: CASSYHGNGELFF. CDR3 DNA: TGTGCCAGCAGTTACCACGGCAACGGGGAGCTGTTTTTT.

There are a few counts of this clone. The chain joins TRBV27 to TRBJ1-2; 9 nucleotides align to TRBD1. Trimming took 4 bases from V and 6 from J; bases not matched to a gene: 12. Looked up from germline, CDR1 is MNHEY and CDR2 is SMNVEV (reference sequence). This CDR3 region has 16 residues. The CDR3 sequence: CASSSYRDRAADGYTF. CDR3 bases: TGTGCCAGCAGTTCATACCGGGACAGGGCCGCGGATGGCTACACCTTC.

The chain links TRBV30 to TRBJ1-2; 8 positions agree with TRBD1. The CDR3 is 15 residues long. The J segment lost 8 bases and the V segment lost 0 bases, leaving 11 bases of the junction unmatched. The germline CDR1 and CDR2 sequences are GTSNPN and SVGIG (reference sequence). CDR3 sequence (DNA): TGTGCCTGGAGTGTTTTCAGGGGGCTCTCTCGGGGCTACACCTTC. It specifies CAWSVFRGLSRGYTF.

The CDR3: CASSLDGQSYEKLFF. CDR3 nucleotide sequence: TGTGCCAGCAGCTTAGACGGACAGTCATATGAAAAACTGTTTTTT. V is TRBV7-6 and J is TRBJ1-4, with D tentatively TRBD1 (6 bases). Trimming stripped 1 base from V and 6 bases from J, with 12 bases between. This CDR3 is 15 amino acids long. The germline V gene has CDR1 SGHVS and CDR2 FNYEAQ.

The V gene is TRBV7-3, the J gene TRBJ2-7, with TRBD1 matching 7 bases. The CDR3 length is 13 residues. The V segment lost 3 bases and the J segment 3 bases; nucleotides outside the gene matches: 2. CDR1 is SGHTA and CDR2 is FQGTGA in the germline V gene. This chain's CDR3 is CASSFGQVYEQYF. CDR3 coding DNA: TGTGCCAGCAGCTTCGGACAGGTCTACGAGCAGTACTTC.

This chain connects TRBV6-1 to TRBJ2-3; tentatively, D is TRBD2 (5 bases). CDR1 and CDR2 (germline): MNHNS, SASEGT. The CDR3 runs 17 residues. Between the trimmed V and J ends, which lost 0 bases and 5 bases, there was a span of 18 bases. This CDR3 reads CASSEALRLTGLDTQYF. DNA for the CDR3: TGTGCCAGCAGTGAAGCGCTTCGGCTAACGGGATTAGATACGCAGTATTTT.

This clone was recorded once. The chain is built from TRBV30 and TRBJ2-7; TRBD1 might be the D (5 bases). CDR3 length equals 13 residues. V was pared by 3 bases and J by 1 base, with 10 bases between. Per the germline V gene, CDR1 is GTSNPN and CDR2 is SVGIG (reference sequence). Here the CDR3 reads CAWSRDSSYEQYF. CDR3 DNA sequence: TGTGCCTGGAGCCGCGACAGTTCCTACGAGCAGTACTTC.